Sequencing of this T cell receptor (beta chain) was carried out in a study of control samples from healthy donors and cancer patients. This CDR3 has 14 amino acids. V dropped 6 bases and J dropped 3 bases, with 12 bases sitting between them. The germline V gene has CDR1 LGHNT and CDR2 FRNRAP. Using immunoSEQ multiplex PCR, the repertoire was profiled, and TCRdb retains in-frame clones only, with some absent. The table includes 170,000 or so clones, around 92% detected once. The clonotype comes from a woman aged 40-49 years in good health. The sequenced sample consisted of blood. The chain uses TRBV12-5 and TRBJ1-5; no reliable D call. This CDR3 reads CASGTREFNQPQHF. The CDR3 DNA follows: TGTGCTAGTGGGACGAGGGAATTCAATCAGCCCCAGCATTTT.